Listed here are 27 T cell receptor beta chains from one sample, sequenced in a study of blood T cells in healthy people across ages. Sample-barcoded 5' priming and a J-beta primer mix drove a second PCR of about 7 to 12 cycles. TCRdb reprocessed the 5' RACE reads with MiXCR, giving one entry per CDR3 protein. The sample has approximately 850,000 distinct CDR3 sequences; around 45% are singletons. Sequencing was carried out using blood. The source is a man in his 60s in good health.

As to this clonotype: The junction does not match germline at one end; this may be a read error. J is TRBJ2-5 and V is TRBV30; 14 nucleotides match TRBD2. Germline V gene data show CDR1 as GTSNPN and CDR2 as SVGIG (reference sequence). There are 14 residues in the CDR3. The CDR3 DNA reads TGTGTCTGGTCGACTAGCGGGGGGGCAGGGACCCAGTACTTC. Translation: CVWSTSGGAGTQYF.

This clonotype turned up a few times. The chain joins TRBV5-1 to TRBJ2-7; 9 nucleotides align to TRBD1. With 4 bases clipped from V and 3 bases from J, the junction kept 14 bases outside the gene matches. The CDR3 runs 17 residues. The germline gives CDR1 SGHRS, CDR2 YFSETQ. Written as DNA, the CDR3 is TGCGCCAGCAGCATAAATCCGGGACAGGGCCTCTTCTACGAGCAGTACTTC. It encodes CASSINPGQGLFYEQYF.

At least ten counts were recorded for this clonotype. The chain joins TRBV29-1 to TRBJ2-3; D not certain. The V end was cut by 7 bases, the J end by 8 bases, with 10 bases between. The CDR3 loop spans 10 amino acids. Germline V CDR1 and CDR2: SQVTM, ANQGSEA. This CDR3 is CSAKSATQYF. In DNA, the CDR3 is TGCAGCGCTAAGTCGGCTACGCAGTATTTT.

This clonotype was detected once. The V and J genes are TRBV20-1 and TRBJ1-6; D is unclear. CDR3 length: 15 residues. In germline, CDR1 is DFQATT, CDR2 SNEGSKA (reference sequence). Trimming removed 1 base at V and 4 bases at J, with 11 bases between. The CDR3 coding sequence is TGCAGTGCTAGAGGGACGGAGAAGTATAATTCACCCCTCCACTTT. It codes for CSARGTEKYNSPLHF.

This clonotype was observed a few times. This rearrangement joins TRBV6-2 or TRBV6-3 to TRBJ2-1, with 7 bases that match TRBD1. Trimming removed 7 bases from V and 7 bases from J; junction bases left unmatched: 10. CDR3 size: 14 residues. The germline V gene has CDR1 MNHEY and CDR2 SVGEGT. CDR3 in DNA: TGTGCCAGCATAGACAGGGCTTGGGGGAATGAGCAGTTCTTC. Encoded protein: CASIDRAWGNEQFF.

V and J are TRBV4-3 and TRBJ1-5; D unclear. Trimming pared 0 bases from V and 8 bases from J, leaving 14 bases between. In germline, CDR1 is LGHNA, CDR2 YSLEER. The CDR3 covers 15 residues. CDR3 nucleotide sequence: TGCGCCAGCAGCCAAGATCGGACGGCCTATAAGCCCCAGCATTTT. It specifies CASSQDRTAYKPQHF.

This chain joins TRBV11-3 and TRBJ2-3; TRBD2 agrees at 10 bases. J gave up 5 bases and V 3 bases, and 8 bases lay outside the gene matches. CDR3 length equals 16 residues. Germline values: CDR1 SGHNT, CDR2 YENEEA. DNA for the CDR3: TGTGCCAGCAGCTTTCCTAGCGGGGGCTTCGAAGATACGCAGTATTTT. It codes for CASSFPSGGFEDTQYF.

This chain connects TRBV13 to TRBJ1-2; 7 nucleotides align to TRBD1. The germline V gene has CDR1 PRHDT and CDR2 FYEKMQ (reference sequence). This CDR3 has 14 residues. V dropped 5 bases and J dropped 4; count of bases not matched to a gene: 7. CDR3 sequence reads: CASSRRQGIYGYTF. In DNA form, the CDR3 reads TGTGCCAGCAGCCGCCGACAGGGAATCTATGGCTACACCTTC.

The chain is built from TRBV6-5 and TRBJ1-1; D might be TRBD1 (6 bases). The CDR3 is 12 amino acids. V dropped 4 bases and J dropped 4 bases, with 7 bases sitting between them. The V gene's germline CDR1 is MNHEY and CDR2 SVGAGI. This CDR3 is CASSFRGTEAFF. CDR3 DNA: TGTGCCAGCAGTTTCAGGGGCACTGAAGCTTTCTTT.

This clonotype was detected only a few times. The V gene is TRBV30, the J gene TRBJ1-5; 11 bases align to TRBD1. After removal of 3 bases from V and 5 bases from J, the junction contained 9 bases not matched to a gene. The CDR3 consists of 16 residues. CDR1 and CDR2 from the germline V gene are GTSNPN and SVGIG (reference sequence). The CDR3 spells CAWSLGQGAFDQPQHF. CDR3 bases: TGTGCCTGGAGCCTCGGACAGGGGGCCTTTGATCAGCCCCAGCATTTT.

A remark on this clonotype: The junction and the germline gene differ at one end; a read error may be behind it. This chain connects TRBV7-2 to TRBJ2-7, with 12 bases aligning to TRBD1. The CDR3 covers 17 residues. Germline V gives CDR1 SGHTA, CDR2 FQGNSA. CDR3 nucleotides: TGTGCCAGCAGCTTAGGCCGGGGGACAGGGGGCTCCCACGAGCAGTACTTC. It codes for CASSLGRGTGGSHEQYF.

In this sample, this clonotype turned up once. The rearrangement links TRBV27 to TRBJ2-2; 11 bases fit TRBD2. The CDR3 sequence is 21 residues long. Germline V gene data show CDR1 as MNHEY and CDR2 as SMNVEV (reference sequence). Trimming took 0 bases from V and 0 from J; bases not matched to a gene: 12. The CDR3 DNA follows: TGTGCCAGCAGTTTATCCCCTTTCCGTCGACTAGCGGGGTCGAACACCGGGGAGCTGTTTTTT. It is translated as CASSLSPFRRLAGSNTGELFF.

The table lists this clonotype with a few counts. This chain joins TRBV10-3 and TRBJ1-2; TRBD1 might be the D (6 bases). V lost 6 bases and J 3 bases, leaving 11 bases between the germline ends. The CDR3 spans 13 residues. Germline values: CDR1 ENHRY, CDR2 SYGVKD. CDR3 region: CAIRGGTDYGYTF. The CDR3 DNA follows: TGTGCCATCAGGGGGGGCACGGACTATGGCTACACCTTC.

This clonotype was detected once. This sequence joins TRBV5-4 and TRBJ2-1, with 7 bases identical to TRBD1. CDR3 size: 14 residues. CDR1 is SGHNT, CDR2 YYREEE, per germline (reference sequence). V dropped 10 bases and J dropped 13; count of bases not matched to a gene: 20. The DNA of the CDR3 is TGTGCCTCCTCACCGGGACAGAGAGAAGAGACCCAGTTCTTC. Translated: CASSPGQREETQFF.

The rearrangement uses TRBV5-1 and TRBJ2-5; 7 positions match TRBD2. J lost 11 bases, V lost 0 bases, and 13 bases had no gene match. Germline V gene sequence: CDR1 SGHRS, CDR2 YFSETQ. The CDR3 totals 15 residues. CDR3 sequence reads: CASSLESGASREQYF. In nucleotides, the CDR3 is TGCGCCAGCAGCTTGGAAAGTGGGGCATCGCGGGAGCAGTACTTC.

The chain uses TRBV27 and TRBJ1-1; TRBD1 might be the D (6 bases). The V end was cut by 5 bases, the J end by 1 base, with 20 bases between. CDR1 and CDR2 from the germline V gene are MNHEY and SMNVEV (reference sequence). This CDR3 is built from 17 residues. CDR3 amino acids: CASSQYYWGGANTEAFF. Written as DNA, the CDR3 is TGTGCCAGCAGTCAATACTATTGGGGGGGGGCGAACACTGAAGCTTTCTTT.

For this clonotype: A junction boundary mismatches the germline segment, possibly from a read error. The chain recombines TRBV6-1 with TRBJ2-7; D not resolved. CDR1 MNHNS and CDR2 SASEGT come from the germline V gene. The CDR3 contains 16 residues. The chain's CDR3 is CASRILGSTVSHEQYF. The CDR3 region has the DNA TGTGCCAGCCGAATCCTGGGTAGCACGGTCTCCCACGAGCAGTACTTC.

J is TRBJ2-3 and V is TRBV3-1, with 9 bases aligning to TRBD2. Trimming cost V 1 base and J 4 bases; bases outside gene matches: 6. Germline V gene data show CDR1 as LGHDT and CDR2 as YNNKEL (reference sequence). The CDR3 totals 16 residues. The DNA for the CDR3 is TGTGCCAGCAGCCAAGTTCCTAGCGGGATACCAGATACGCAGTATTTT. This sequence encodes CASSQVPSGIPDTQYF.

This rearrangement joins TRBV3-1 to TRBJ2-5; D gene ambiguous. Trimming shortened V by 2 bases and J by 1 base, and 5 bases separated the two germline ends. CDR3 length equals 13 residues. Per the germline V gene, CDR1 is LGHDT and CDR2 is YNNKEL (reference sequence). The CDR3 DNA is TGTGCCAGCAGCCAAACCTCCCAAGAGACCCAGTACTTC. It specifies CASSQTSQETQYF.

The J gene is TRBJ2-4, the V gene TRBV6-2 or TRBV6-3; tentative D call: TRBD2 (5 bases). Matching the DNA end better, TRBJ2-7 makes the J call doubtful. The germline CDR1 and CDR2 sequences are MNHEY and SVGEGT. The CDR3 covers 13 residues. This CDR3 is CASNADAGYEQYF. The CDR3 DNA follows: TGTGCCAGCAATGCGGACGCGGGCTACGAGCAGTACTTC.

The rearrangement joins TRBV7-2 to TRBJ2-4; D ambiguous. With 3 bases removed from V and 15 bases from J, the gap between germline ends came to 12 bases. Germline assignment: CDR1 SGHTA and CDR2 FQGNSA. The CDR3 has 11 residues. The CDR3 spells CASSFVSERYF. The CDR3 DNA follows: TGTGCCAGCAGCTTTGTGTCCGAGCGGTACTTC.

This chain links TRBV27 with TRBJ1-5; no firm D call. The germline V gene has CDR1 MNHEY and CDR2 SMNVEV (reference sequence). This CDR3 is 15 amino acids long. The V end was cut by 3 bases, the J end by 1 base, with 10 bases between. The CDR3 sequence is CASSLWGGSNQPQHF. The CDR3 DNA follows: TGTGCCAGCAGTTTGTGGGGTGGAAGCAATCAGCCCCAGCATTTT.

This clonotype turned up a few times. The V gene is TRBV4-3, the J gene TRBJ2-4; unclear D gene. V lost 6 bases and J 6 bases, leaving 18 bases between the germline ends. The CDR3 is made up of 15 amino acids. Germline V lookup: CDR1 LGHNA, CDR2 YSLEER. The CDR3 sequence is CASSLAAQIPNIQYF. DNA for the CDR3: TGCGCCAGCAGTCTCGCGGCCCAGATCCCAAACATTCAGTACTTC.

This clonotype was recorded a few times. The rearrangement joins TRBV20-1 to TRBJ1-4; TRBD1 might be the D (5 bases). V was shortened by 6 bases and J by 8 bases, with 16 bases between the two germline ends. In germline, CDR1 is DFQATT, CDR2 SNEGSKA (reference sequence). The CDR3 is 13 residues long. CDR3 DNA sequence: TGCAGTGCACGACAGCGAATGAGCGAAAAACTGTTTTTT. Its translation: CSARQRMSEKLFF.

The chain joins TRBV6-2 or TRBV6-3 to TRBJ1-2, with TRBD1 matching over 7 bases. Germline V gene sequence: CDR1 MNHEY, CDR2 SVGEGT. J lost 8 bases, V lost 6 bases, and 6 bases had no gene match. The CDR3 length is 12 residues. CDR3 sequence: CASSWTGGGYTF. In DNA, the CDR3 is TGTGCCAGCAGCTGGACAGGTGGGGGCTACACCTTC.

This clonotype was detected many times. The chain carries TRBV28 and TRBJ2-7; perhaps TRBD2 as D (6 bases). The CDR3 has 13 amino acids. V lost 10 bases and J lost 4, with 17 bases in between. The germline V gene has CDR1 MDHEN and CDR2 SYDVKM. The CDR3 spells CATGGTDAYEQYF. In DNA, the CDR3 is TGTGCCACTGGAGGGACGGATGCGTACGAGCAGTACTTC.

The V gene is TRBV5-1, the J gene TRBJ2-5; maybe TRBD1 (5 bases). Trimming pared 0 bases from V and 5 bases from J, leaving 11 bases between. Germline values: CDR1 SGHRS, CDR2 YFSETQ. The CDR3 spans 14 residues. The CDR3 DNA reads as TGCGCCAGCAGCTTGGAGGGGAATTGGGAGACCCAGTACTTC. Encoded protein: CASSLEGNWETQYF.